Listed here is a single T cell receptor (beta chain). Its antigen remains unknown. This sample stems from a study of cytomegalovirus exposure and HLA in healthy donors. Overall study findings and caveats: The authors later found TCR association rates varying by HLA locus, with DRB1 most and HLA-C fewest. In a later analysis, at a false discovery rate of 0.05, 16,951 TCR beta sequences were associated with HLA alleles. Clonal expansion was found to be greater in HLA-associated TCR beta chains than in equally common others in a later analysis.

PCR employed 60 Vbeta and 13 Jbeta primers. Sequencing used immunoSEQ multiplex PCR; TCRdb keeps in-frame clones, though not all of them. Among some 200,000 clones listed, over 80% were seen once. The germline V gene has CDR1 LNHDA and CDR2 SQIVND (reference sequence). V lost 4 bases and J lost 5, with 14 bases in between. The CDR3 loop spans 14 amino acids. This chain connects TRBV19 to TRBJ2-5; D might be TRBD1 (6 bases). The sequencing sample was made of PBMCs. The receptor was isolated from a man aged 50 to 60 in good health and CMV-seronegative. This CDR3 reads CASSTSRGTETQYF. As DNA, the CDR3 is TGTGCCAGTAGTACGTCTAGGGGGACGGAGACCCAGTACTTC.